The next 5 T cell receptor beta chains were all read from a single sample in a study of molecular identifiers for immune sequencing clone quantification. TCRdb processed the PCR reads anew with MiXCR; each CDR3 protein has one entry. The table records under 800,000 distinct CDR3 sequences, about 25% of them present only once. Input material: naive CD8+ T cells from blood, with Jurkat cell RNA spiked in. Regarding subset: FACS-sorted CD8+CD4-CCR7+CD45RA+ naive T cells. The origin of the receptors is a human donor in good health. Some libraries in this study had Jurkat cell RNA spiked in.

Only a few counts were recorded for this clonotype. The chain has TRBV28 and TRBJ2-2; a weak D match, TRBD1 (5 bases). The length of the CDR3 is 17 residues. Per the germline V gene, CDR1 is MDHEN and CDR2 is SYDVKM. V lost 5 bases to trimming and J lost 1 base, with 17 bases between them. CDR3 sequence (DNA): TGTGCCAGCAGTAATACTCCCAGACAGAGGAACACCGGGGAGCTGTTTTTT. This gives the protein CASSNTPRQRNTGELFF.

This chain connects TRBV9 to TRBJ2-2, with TRBD2 matching over 9 bases. CDR3 length: 16 residues. J gave up 4 bases and V 0 bases, and 4 bases lay outside the gene matches. CDR1 is SGDLS, CDR2 YYNGEE, per germline. This chain's CDR3 is CASSVERGAATGELFF. DNA of the CDR3: TGTGCCAGCAGCGTAGAGCGGGGGGCGGCCACCGGGGAGCTGTTTTTT.

About this clonotype: Since a much larger clone is just one base distant, this may be a read error. Written as DNA, the CDR3 is TGTGCCAGCAATTTTATCGGGCACTACGAGCAGTACTTC. Translated, it gives CASNFIGHYEQYF. The V call is TRBV12-3 or TRBV12-4, the J call TRBJ2-7, with D unclear. The CDR3 runs 13 residues. Trimming removed 7 bases at V and 3 bases at J, with 13 bases between.

This chain connects TRBV3-1 to TRBJ1-1; no definite D call. Germline V gene data show CDR1 as LGHDT and CDR2 as YNNKEL (reference sequence). The CDR3 sequence is 13 residues long. V was pared by 7 bases and J by 4 bases, with 13 bases between. As DNA, the CDR3 is TGTGCCAGCAACCTGGGGATTGTCACTGAAGCTTTCTTT. Amino acid sequence: CASNLGIVTEAFF.

This clonotype was seen a handful of times. The chain combines TRBV9 with TRBJ1-1, with TRBD1 matching over 7 bases. Per the germline V gene, CDR1 is SGDLS and CDR2 is YYNGEE. V lost 4 bases, J lost 5 bases, and 8 bases stayed unmatched. This CDR3 contains 14 residues. In DNA, the CDR3 is TGTGCCAGCAGCCCACCCCCAGGGGGAACTGAAGCTTTCTTT. It specifies CASSPPPGGTEAFF.